Included here is one TCR beta chain sequence, with context. Uncontrolled infection, other autoimmune disease, pregnancy or lactation excluded patients. Based on clinical symptoms, serum thyroxine and TRAb, thyroid ultrasound and orbital computed tomography, diagnoses were reached. The data stem from a study of T cells in Graves' hyperthyroidism and ophthalmopathy. Germline V lookup: CDR1 SGHVS, CDR2 FQNEAQ. Between the trimmed V and J ends, which lost 7 bases and 0 bases, there was a span of 8 bases. This CDR3 is 13 amino acids long. Amplified TCR beta CDR3 regions derived from RNA transcripts. With the HTBI primer set, the TCR CDR3 went through a first round of RT-PCR. TCRdb called the multiplex PCR reads again in MiXCR, with one record for every CDR3 protein. Of some 800,000 distinct CDR3 sequences listed, over 35% are singletons.

The rearrangement uses TRBV7-8 and TRBJ2-3; D is unresolved. The sample consisted of blood. This clonotype was sampled from a man younger than 35 with Graves' hyperthyroidism. The CDR3 protein is CASMPISTDTQYF. In DNA, the CDR3 is TGTGCCAGCATGCCGATCAGCACAGATACGCAGTATTTT.